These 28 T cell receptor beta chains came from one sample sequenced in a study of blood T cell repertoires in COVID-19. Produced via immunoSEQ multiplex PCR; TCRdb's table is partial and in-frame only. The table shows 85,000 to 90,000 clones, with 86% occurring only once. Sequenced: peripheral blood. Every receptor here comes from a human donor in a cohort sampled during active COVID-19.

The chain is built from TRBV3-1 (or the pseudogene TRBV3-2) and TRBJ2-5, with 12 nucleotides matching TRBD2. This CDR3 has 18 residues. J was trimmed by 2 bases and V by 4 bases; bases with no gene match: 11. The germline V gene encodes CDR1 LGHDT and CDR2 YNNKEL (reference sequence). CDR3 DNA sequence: TGTGCCAGCAGCCTGACGGGGCTAGCGGGAGGGATACAAGAGACCCAGTACTTC. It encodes CASSLTGLAGGIQETQYF.

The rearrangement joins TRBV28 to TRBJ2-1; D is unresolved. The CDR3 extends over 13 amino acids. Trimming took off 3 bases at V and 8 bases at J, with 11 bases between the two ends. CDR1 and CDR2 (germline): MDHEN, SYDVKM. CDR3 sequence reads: CASSLGIYDEQFF. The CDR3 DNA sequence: TGTGCCAGCAGTTTGGGCATTTACGATGAGCAGTTCTTC. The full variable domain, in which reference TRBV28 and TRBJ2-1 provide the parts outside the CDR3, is DVKVTQSSRYLVKRTGEKVFLECVQDMDHENMFWYRQDPGLGLRLIYFSYDVKMKEKGDIPEGYSVSREKKERFSLILESASTNQTSMYLCASSLGIYDEQFFGPGTRLTVL.

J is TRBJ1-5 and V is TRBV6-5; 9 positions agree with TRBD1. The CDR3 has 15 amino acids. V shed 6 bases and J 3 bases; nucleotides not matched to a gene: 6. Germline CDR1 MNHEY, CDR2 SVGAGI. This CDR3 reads CASSWGQGNNQPQHF. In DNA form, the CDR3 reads TGTGCCAGCAGCTGGGGACAGGGAAACAATCAGCCCCAGCATTTT.

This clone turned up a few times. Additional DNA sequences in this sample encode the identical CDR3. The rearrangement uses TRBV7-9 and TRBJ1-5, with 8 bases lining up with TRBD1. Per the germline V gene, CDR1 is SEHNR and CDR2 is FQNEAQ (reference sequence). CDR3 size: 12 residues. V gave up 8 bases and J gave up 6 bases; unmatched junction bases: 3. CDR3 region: CASGQGGQPQHF. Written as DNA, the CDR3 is TGTGCCAGCGGACAGGGAGGTCAGCCCCAGCATTTT.

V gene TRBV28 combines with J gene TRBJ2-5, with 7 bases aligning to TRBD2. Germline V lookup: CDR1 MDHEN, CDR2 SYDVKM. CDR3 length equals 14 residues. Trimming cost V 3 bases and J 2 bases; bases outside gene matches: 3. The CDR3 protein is CASSLDGRQETQYF. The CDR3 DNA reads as TGTGCCAGCAGTTTGGACGGGAGGCAAGAGACCCAGTACTTC.

This CDR3 is CASSVSGTGASPLHF. The CDR3 DNA is TGTGCCAGCAGCGTATCAGGGACAGGGGCTTCACCCCTCCACTTT. This chain uses TRBV9 with TRBJ1-6, with 10 bases aligning to TRBD1. CDR1 and CDR2 from the germline V gene are SGDLS and YYNGEE. CDR3 length: 15 amino acids. The V gene end was trimmed by 1 base and the J gene end by 9 bases; junction bases not matched to a gene: 4.

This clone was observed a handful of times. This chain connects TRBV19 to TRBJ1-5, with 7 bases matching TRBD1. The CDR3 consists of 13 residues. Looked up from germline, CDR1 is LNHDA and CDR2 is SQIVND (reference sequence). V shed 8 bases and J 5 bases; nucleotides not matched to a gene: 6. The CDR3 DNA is TGTGCCAGTGAGGGGGCGAGGGATCAGCCCCAGCATTTT. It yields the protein CASEGARDQPQHF.

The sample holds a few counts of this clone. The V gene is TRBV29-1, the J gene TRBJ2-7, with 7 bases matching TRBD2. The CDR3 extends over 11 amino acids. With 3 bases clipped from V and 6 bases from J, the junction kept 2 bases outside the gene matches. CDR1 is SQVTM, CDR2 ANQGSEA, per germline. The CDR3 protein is CSVDSGGEQYF. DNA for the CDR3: TGCAGCGTTGACTCGGGGGGCGAGCAGTACTTC.

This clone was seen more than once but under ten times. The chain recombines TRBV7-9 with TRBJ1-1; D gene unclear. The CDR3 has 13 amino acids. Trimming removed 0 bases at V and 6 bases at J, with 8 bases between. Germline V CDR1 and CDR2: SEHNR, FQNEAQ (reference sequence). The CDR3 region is CASSLAGDAEAFF. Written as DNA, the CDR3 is TGTGCCAGCAGCTTAGCGGGCGACGCTGAAGCTTTCTTT.

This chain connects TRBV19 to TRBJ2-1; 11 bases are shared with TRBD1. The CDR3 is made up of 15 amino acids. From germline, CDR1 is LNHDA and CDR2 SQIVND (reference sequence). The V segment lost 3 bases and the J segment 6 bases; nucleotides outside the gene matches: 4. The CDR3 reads CASSIIGTGGNEQFF. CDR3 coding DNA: TGTGCCAGTAGTATCATAGGGACAGGGGGCAATGAGCAGTTCTTC.

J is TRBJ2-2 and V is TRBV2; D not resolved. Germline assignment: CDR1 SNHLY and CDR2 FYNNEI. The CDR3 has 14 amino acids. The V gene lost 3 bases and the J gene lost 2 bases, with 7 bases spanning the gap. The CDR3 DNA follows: TGTGCCAGCAGTGAGTCGGTTAACACCGGGGAGCTGTTTTTT. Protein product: CASSESVNTGELFF. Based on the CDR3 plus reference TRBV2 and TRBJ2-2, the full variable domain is EPEVTQTPSHQVTQMGQEVILRCVPISNHLYFYWYRQILGQKVEFLVSFYNNEISEKSEIFDDQFSVERPDGSNFTLKIRSTKLEDSAMYFCASSESVNTGELFFGEGSRLTVL.

The CDR3 sequence is CASSDGQGANTEAFF. The DNA for the CDR3 is TGTGCCAGCAGCGACGGACAGGGGGCGAACACTGAAGCTTTCTTT. The rearrangement uses TRBV9 and TRBJ1-1, with 11 positions matching TRBD1. This CDR3 contains 15 residues. V shed 3 bases, J shed 1 base, and the junction held 2 bases outside the gene matches. Germline assignment: CDR1 SGDLS and CDR2 YYNGEE.

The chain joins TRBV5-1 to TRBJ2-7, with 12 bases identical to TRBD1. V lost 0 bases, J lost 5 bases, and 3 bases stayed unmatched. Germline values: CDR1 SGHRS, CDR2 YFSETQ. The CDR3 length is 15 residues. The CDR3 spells CASSLVGTGGHEQYF. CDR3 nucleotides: TGCGCCAGCAGCTTGGTTGGGACAGGGGGCCACGAGCAGTACTTC. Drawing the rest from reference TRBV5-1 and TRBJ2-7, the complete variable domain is KAGVTQTPRYLIKTRGQQVTLSCSPISGHRSVSWYQQTPGQGLQFLFEYFSETQRNKGNFPGRFSGRQFSNSRSEMNVSTLELGDSALYLCASSLVGTGGHEQYFGPGTRLTVT.

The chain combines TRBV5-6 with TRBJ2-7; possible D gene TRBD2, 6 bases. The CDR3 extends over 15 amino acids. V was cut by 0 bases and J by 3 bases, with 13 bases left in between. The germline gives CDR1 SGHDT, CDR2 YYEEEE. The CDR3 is CASSLGDFTFYEQYF. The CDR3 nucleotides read TGTGCCAGCAGCTTGGGGGACTTCACCTTCTACGAGCAGTACTTC.

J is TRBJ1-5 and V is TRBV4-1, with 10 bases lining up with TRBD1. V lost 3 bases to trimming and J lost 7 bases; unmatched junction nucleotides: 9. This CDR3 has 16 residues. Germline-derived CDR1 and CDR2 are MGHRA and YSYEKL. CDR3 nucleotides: TGCGCCAGCAGCCAGAACCCGACAGGGGGCGTACAGCCCCAGCATTTT. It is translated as CASSQNPTGGVQPQHF.

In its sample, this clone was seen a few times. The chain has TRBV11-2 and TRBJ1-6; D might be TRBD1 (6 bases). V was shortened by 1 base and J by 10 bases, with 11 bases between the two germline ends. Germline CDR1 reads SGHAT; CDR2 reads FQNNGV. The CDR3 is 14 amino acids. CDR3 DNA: TGTGCCAGCAGCTTAGGGGCAGGGGCATCACCCCTCCACTTT. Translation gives CASSLGAGASPLHF.

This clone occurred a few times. CDR3 DNA sequence: TGCAGCGTGTCCTACAACATCGGGAGGAGATACGAGCAGTACTTC. Protein product: CSVSYNIGRRYEQYF. The chain links TRBV29-1 to TRBJ2-7; 7 bases map to TRBD2. After removal of 6 bases from V and 4 bases from J, the junction contained 15 bases not matched to a gene. The CDR3 runs to 15 residues. Germline assignment: CDR1 SQVTM and CDR2 ANQGSEA.

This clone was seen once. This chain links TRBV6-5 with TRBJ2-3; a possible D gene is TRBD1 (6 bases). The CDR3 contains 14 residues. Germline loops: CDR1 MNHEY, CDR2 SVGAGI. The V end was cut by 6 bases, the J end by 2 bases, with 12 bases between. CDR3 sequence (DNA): TGTGCCAGCAGGTTCAGGGGAACCACAGATACGCAGTATTTT. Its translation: CASRFRGTTDTQYF.

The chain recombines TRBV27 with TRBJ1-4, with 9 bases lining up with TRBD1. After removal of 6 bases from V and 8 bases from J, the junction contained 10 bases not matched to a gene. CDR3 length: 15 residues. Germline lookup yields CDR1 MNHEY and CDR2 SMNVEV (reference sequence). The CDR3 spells CASRRSRGTGEKLFF. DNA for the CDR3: TGTGCCAGCAGGCGGAGCCGCGGGACAGGGGAAAAACTGTTTTTT. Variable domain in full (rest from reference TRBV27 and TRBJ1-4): EAQVTQNPRYLITVTGKKLTVTCSQNMNHEYMSWYRQDPGLGLRQIYYSMNVEVTDKGDVPEGYKVSRKEKRNFPLILESPSPNQTSLYFCASRRSRGTGEKLFFGSGTQLSVL.

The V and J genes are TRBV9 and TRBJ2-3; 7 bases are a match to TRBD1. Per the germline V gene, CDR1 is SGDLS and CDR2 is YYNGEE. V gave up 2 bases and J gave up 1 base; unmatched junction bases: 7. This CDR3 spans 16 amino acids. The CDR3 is CASSVQGEWGTDTQYF. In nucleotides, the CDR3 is TGTGCCAGCAGCGTCCAGGGGGAATGGGGCACAGATACGCAGTATTTT.

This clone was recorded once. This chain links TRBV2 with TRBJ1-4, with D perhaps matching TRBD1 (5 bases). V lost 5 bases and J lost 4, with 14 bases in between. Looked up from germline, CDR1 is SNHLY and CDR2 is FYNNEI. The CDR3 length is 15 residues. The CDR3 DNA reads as TGTGCCAGCAGTCACCGGGGGGATAATAATGAAAAACTGTTTTTT. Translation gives CASSHRGDNNEKLFF.

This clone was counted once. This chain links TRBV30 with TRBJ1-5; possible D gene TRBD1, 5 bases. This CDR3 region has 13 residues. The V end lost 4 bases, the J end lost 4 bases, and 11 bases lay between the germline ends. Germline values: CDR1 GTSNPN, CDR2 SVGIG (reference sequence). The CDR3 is CAWTPGGNQPQHF. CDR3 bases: TGTGCCTGGACCCCCGGGGGGAATCAGCCCCAGCATTTT. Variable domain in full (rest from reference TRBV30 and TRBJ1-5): SQTIHQWPATLVQPVGSPLSLECTVEGTSNPNLYWYRQAAGRGLQLLFYSVGIGQISSEVPQNLSASRPQDRQFILSSKKLLLSDSGFYLCAWTPGGNQPQHFGDGTRLSIL.

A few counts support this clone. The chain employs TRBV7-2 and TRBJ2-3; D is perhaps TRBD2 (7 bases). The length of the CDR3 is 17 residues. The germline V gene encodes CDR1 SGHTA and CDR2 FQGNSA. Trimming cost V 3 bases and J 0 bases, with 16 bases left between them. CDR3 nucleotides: TGTGCCAGCAGCTTGGCGGGGGCGACTTCTAGCACAGATACGCAGTATTTT. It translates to CASSLAGATSSTDTQYF. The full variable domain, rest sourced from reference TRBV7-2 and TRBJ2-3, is GAGVSQSPSNKVTEKGKDVELRCDPISGHTALYWYRQSLGQGLEFLIYFQGNSAPDKSGLPSDRFSAERTGGSVSTLTIQRTQQEDSAVYLCASSLAGATSSTDTQYFGPGTRLTVL.

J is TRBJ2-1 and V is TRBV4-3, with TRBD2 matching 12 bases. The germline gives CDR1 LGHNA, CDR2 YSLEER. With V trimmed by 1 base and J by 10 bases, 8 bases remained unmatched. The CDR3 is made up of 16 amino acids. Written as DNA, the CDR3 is TGCGCCAGCAGCCAAGCCACTAGCGGGGGGATAGGGGAGCAGTTCTTC. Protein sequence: CASSQATSGGIGEQFF.

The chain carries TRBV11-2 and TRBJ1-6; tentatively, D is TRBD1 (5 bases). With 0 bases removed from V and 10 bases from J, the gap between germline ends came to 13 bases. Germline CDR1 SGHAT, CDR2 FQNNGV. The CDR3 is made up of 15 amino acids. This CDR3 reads CASSLDSREGSPLHF. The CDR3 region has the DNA TGTGCCAGCAGCTTAGATTCCAGGGAGGGATCACCCCTCCACTTT.

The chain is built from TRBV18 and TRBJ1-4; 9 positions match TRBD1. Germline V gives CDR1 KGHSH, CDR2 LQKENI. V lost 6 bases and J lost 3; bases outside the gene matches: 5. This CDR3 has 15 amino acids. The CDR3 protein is CASSQTGGPNEKLFF. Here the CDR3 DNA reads TGTGCCAGCTCGCAGACAGGGGGGCCTAATGAAAAACTGTTTTTT.

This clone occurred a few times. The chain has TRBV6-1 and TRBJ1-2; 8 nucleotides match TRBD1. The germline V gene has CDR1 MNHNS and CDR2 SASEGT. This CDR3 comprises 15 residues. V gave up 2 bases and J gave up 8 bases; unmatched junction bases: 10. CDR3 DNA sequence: TGTGCCAGCAGTGAAACGGCAGGGGGCCGAGAGGGCTACACCTTC. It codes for CASSETAGGREGYTF.

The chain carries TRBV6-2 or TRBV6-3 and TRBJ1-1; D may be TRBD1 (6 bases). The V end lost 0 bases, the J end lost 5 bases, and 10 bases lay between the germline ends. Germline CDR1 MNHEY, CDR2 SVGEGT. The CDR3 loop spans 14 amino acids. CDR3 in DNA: TGTGCCAGCAGTTACTCGGCCCAGGGGACTGAAGCTTTCTTT. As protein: CASSYSAQGTEAFF.